A single sample is the source of the 29 T cell receptor beta chains below, sequenced in a study of T cells in Graves' hyperthyroidism and ophthalmopathy. There were TCR beta CDR3 regions amplified from RNA transcripts. First-round RT-PCR of the TCR CDR3 relied on the HTBI primer set. In TCRdb, the multiplex PCR reads were re-called with MiXCR into one record per CDR3 protein. The table includes approximately 530,000 distinct CDR3 sequences, around 15% detected once. The sequenced sample was blood. Receptors were obtained from a woman aged 18 to 35 with Graves' hyperthyroidism.

V usage is TRBV5-1 and J usage is TRBJ2-2; D not certain. CDR1 and CDR2 (germline): SGHRS, YFSETQ. V lost 6 bases to trimming and J lost 1 base, with 19 bases between them. CDR3 length equals 17 residues. CDR3 bases: TGCGCCAGCACCCCCCTTCCGGGCCTTAAGAACACCGGGGAGCTGTTTTTT. Protein product: CASTPLPGLKNTGELFF.

This clonotype was seen ten or more times. This chain uses TRBV5-1 with TRBJ1-1; TRBD1 might be the D (5 bases). From germline, CDR1 is SGHRS and CDR2 YFSETQ. This CDR3 comprises 14 residues. V lost 1 base and J 6 bases, leaving 13 bases between the germline ends. CDR3 DNA: TGCGCCAGCAGCTTGCCCTCGGGGGTGTCTGAAGCTTTCTTT. This codes for CASSLPSGVSEAFF.

This clonotype was seen only a few times. The chain links TRBV7-6 to TRBJ2-2; D is perhaps TRBD1 (7 bases). Germline V CDR1 and CDR2: SGHVS, FNYEAQ. The CDR3 extends over 18 amino acids. The ends were cut back, 2 bases at V and 3 bases at J, with 19 bases in the middle. The CDR3 DNA is TGTGCCAGCAGCTTAATCCTAGCAGGGGGGCGATACACCGGGGAGCTGTTTTTT. Protein sequence: CASSLILAGGRYTGELFF.

This chain joins TRBV4-1 and TRBJ2-3; D gene uncertain. V was pared by 5 bases and J by 0 bases, with 15 bases between. CDR1 is MGHRA, CDR2 YSYEKL, per germline. The CDR3 contains 16 residues. CDR3 region: CASSKVNLVSTDTQYF. The CDR3 DNA sequence: TGCGCCAGCAGCAAAGTCAACTTAGTCAGCACAGATACGCAGTATTTT.

This clonotype was observed a few times. A much larger clone is a single base away; this may be a read error. CDR3 amino acids: CAISEELAYEQFF. CDR3 nucleotides: TGTGCCATCAGTGAAGAACTAGCTTACGAGCAGTTCTTC. The gene calls are TRBV10-3 and TRBJ2-7; D is possibly TRBD2 (6 bases). The end of the DNA fits TRBJ2-1 better, so the J call may be wrong. Germline loops: CDR1 ENHRY, CDR2 SYGVKD. CDR3 length: 13 residues.

The chain recombines TRBV3-1 with TRBJ2-1, with D hard to call. Trimming took 4 bases from V and 9 from J, leaving 13 bases between them. Germline-derived CDR1 and CDR2 are LGHDT and YNNKEL (reference sequence). The CDR3 sequence is 13 residues long. CDR3 region: CASSPGTLGEQFF. The CDR3 region has the DNA TGTGCCAGCAGCCCGGGTACCTTGGGTGAGCAGTTCTTC.

There are many counts of this clonotype. The chain couples TRBV6-1 to TRBJ2-3; D gene ambiguous. Trimming shortened V by 7 bases and J by 4 bases, and 12 bases separated the two germline ends. The CDR3 contains 13 residues. Germline CDR1 and CDR2: MNHNS and SASEGT. The CDR3 here is CASTESFADTQYF. The CDR3 coding sequence is TGTGCCAGCACCGAAAGCTTCGCAGATACGCAGTATTTT.

This clonotype was picked up many times. The CDR3 protein is CASSFPRDRETQYF. The DNA for the CDR3 is TGTGCCAGCAGCTTCCCTCGGGACCGAGAGACCCAGTACTTC. The chain uses TRBV7-9 and TRBJ2-5, with D perhaps assigned TRBD1 or TRBD2 (5 bases each). Per the germline V gene, CDR1 is SEHNR and CDR2 is FQNEAQ (reference sequence). Trimming shortened V by 3 bases and J by 4 bases, and 12 bases separated the two germline ends. The CDR3 has 14 amino acids.

This clonotype came up many times. The chain uses TRBV11-1 and TRBJ1-1; TRBD1 agrees at 9 bases. CDR1 and CDR2 from the germline V gene are SGHAT and FQDESV (reference sequence). V shed 3 bases and J 8 bases; nucleotides not matched to a gene: 13. This CDR3 has 16 residues. The CDR3 region is CASSFTVWTGDREAFF. CDR3 bases: TGTGCCAGCAGCTTCACTGTCTGGACAGGGGATCGGGAAGCTTTCTTT.

DNA for the CDR3: TGTGCCAGCAGCCAAGATCCCCAGGGGTCCACTGAAGCTTTCTTT. This encodes CASSQDPQGSTEAFF. The V gene is TRBV4-2, the J gene TRBJ1-1, with D perhaps matching TRBD1 (6 bases). The V gene's germline CDR1 is LGHNA and CDR2 YNFKEQ. V was shortened by 0 bases and J by 4 bases, with 12 bases between the two germline ends. The length of the CDR3 is 15 residues.

In its sample, this clonotype was seen once. The genes are TRBV10-3 and TRBJ2-7, with 9 bases that match TRBD2. The junction had 7 bases not matched to a gene; V was cut back by 8 bases and J by 5 bases. This CDR3 has 13 residues. Germline V gene data show CDR1 as ENHRY and CDR2 as SYGVKD. Here the CDR3 reads CAILAGEPNEQYF. The CDR3 DNA is TGTGCCATCTTAGCGGGAGAGCCCAACGAGCAGTACTTC.

This clonotype was picked up a small number of times. The chain links TRBV20-1 to TRBJ2-3, with TRBD2 matching over 9 bases. CDR3 length: 14 residues. Germline values: CDR1 DFQATT, CDR2 SNEGSKA (reference sequence). The junction had 2 bases not matched to a gene; V was cut back by 1 base and J by 3 bases. CDR3 DNA: TGCAGTGCTAGAGGGACTAGCGAAACAGATACGCAGTATTTT. This translates into CSARGTSETDTQYF.

This clonotype came up a few times. The gene calls are TRBV20-1 and TRBJ2-2, with 12 positions matching TRBD2. V was clipped by 4 bases and J by 1 base; unmatched bases: 1. The length of the CDR3 is 15 residues. Germline V gene sequence: CDR1 DFQATT, CDR2 SNEGSKA (reference sequence). CDR3 in amino acids: CSATTSGGNTGELFF. The CDR3 region has the DNA TGCAGTGCTACGACTAGCGGGGGGAACACCGGGGAGCTGTTTTTT.

The gene calls are TRBV20-1 and TRBJ2-1; 9 bases map to TRBD1. The CDR3 covers 15 residues. The V gene end was trimmed by 1 base and the J gene end by 9 bases; junction bases not matched to a gene: 10. CDR1 DFQATT and CDR2 SNEGSKA come from the germline V gene (reference sequence). The chain's CDR3 is CSARARDRVSGEQFF. The CDR3 coding sequence is TGCAGTGCTAGAGCACGGGACAGGGTGAGTGGTGAGCAGTTCTTC.

This chain uses TRBV6-1 with TRBJ1-5; 9 nucleotides line up with TRBD1. The ends lost 3 bases at V and 5 bases at J; junction bases unmatched: 8. Germline CDR1 is MNHNS and CDR2 is SASEGT. The CDR3 sequence is 16 residues long. CDR3 residues: CASSEGTGYRYQPQHF. The CDR3 bases are TGTGCCAGCAGTGAGGGGACAGGGTACCGGTATCAGCCCCAGCATTTT.

This clonotype was counted a few times. The V and J genes are TRBV18 and TRBJ2-3; 11 nucleotides match TRBD2. J lost 9 bases, V lost 0 bases, and 14 bases had no gene match. The CDR3 sequence is 18 residues long. In germline, CDR1 is KGHSH, CDR2 LQKENI. The CDR3 DNA reads as TGTGCCAGCTCACCACCGACTGTGACTAGCGGGGAGTTAAGAACGCAGTATTTT. It specifies CASSPPTVTSGELRTQYF.

This clonotype has a handful of counts. Because the CDR3 is missing its conserved closing phenylalanine or tryptophan, this is likely a read error. V usage is TRBV28 and J usage is TRBJ2-3; D uncertain. With 1 base removed from V and 2 bases from J, the gap between germline ends came to 7 bases. CDR1 is MDHEN, CDR2 SYDVKM, per germline. CDR3 length equals 14 residues. CDR3 nucleotides: TGTGCCAGCAGTTTATCCGTTTTCACAGATACGCAGTATCTT. It translates to CASSLSVFTDTQYL.

This clonotype was observed many times. The V gene is TRBV7-8, the J gene TRBJ2-1; 9 bases match TRBD2. CDR3 length equals 15 residues. V was pared by 3 bases and J by 7 bases, with 7 bases of the junction left unmatched. Per germline, CDR1 SGHVS and CDR2 FQNEAQ. CDR3 protein: CASSFEAGGLNEQFF. DNA for the CDR3: TGTGCCAGCAGCTTTGAGGCGGGGGGGCTTAATGAGCAGTTCTTC.

V and J are TRBV5-1 and TRBJ2-3; 12 bases fit TRBD2. The germline CDR1 and CDR2 sequences are SGHRS and YFSETQ. The CDR3 consists of 16 residues. V gave up 6 bases and J gave up 5 bases; unmatched junction bases: 10. CDR3 sequence (DNA): TGCGCCAGCAACTTAGGACTAGCGGGACTTGAAGATACGCAGTATTTT. This sequence encodes CASNLGLAGLEDTQYF.

On this clonotype itself: This could be a read error, since a much larger clone is one nucleotide away. The chain links TRBV7-9 to TRBJ2-6, with a tentative D call TRBD1 (5 bases). The CDR3 covers 17 residues. Germline assignment: CDR1 SEHNR and CDR2 FQNEAQ (reference sequence). The V end lost 1 base, the J end lost 2 bases, and 12 bases lay between the germline ends. The CDR3 protein is CASSLGQSTPGANVLTF. The CDR3 nucleotides read TGTGCCAGCAGCTTAGGACAGTCGACCCCTGGGGCCAACGTCCTGACTTTC.

This clonotype was seen only a few times. The chain uses TRBV29-1 and TRBJ2-1, with a possible D match to TRBD1 (5 bases). Trimming left V 4 bases short and J 2 bases short, with 9 bases between. This CDR3 region has 13 residues. Germline assignment: CDR1 SQVTM and CDR2 ANQGSEA. The CDR3 sequence: CSVVRAAYNEQFF. The CDR3 nucleotides are TGCAGCGTTGTCAGGGCAGCCTACAATGAGCAGTTCTTC.

In this sample, this clonotype turned up many times. This chain's CDR3 is CASRRDSLYYGYTF. CDR3 DNA: TGTGCCAGCAGAAGGGACAGTTTGTACTATGGCTACACCTTC. This chain links TRBV12-3 or TRBV12-4 with TRBJ1-2; 7 nucleotides align to TRBD1. The CDR3 runs to 14 residues. V was pared by 6 bases and J by 3 bases, with 7 bases of the junction left unmatched.

This sequence joins TRBV6-2 or TRBV6-3 and TRBJ2-1; the match to TRBD2 covers 13 bases. Germline CDR1 is MNHEY and CDR2 is SVGEGT. The ends lost 8 bases at V and 9 bases at J; junction bases unmatched: 7. CDR3 length: 14 residues. CDR3 nucleotides: TGTGCCAGCCAACTAGCGGGGGGGCTCGCTGAGCAGTTCTTC. Its protein product is CASQLAGGLAEQFF.

This clonotype was seen ten or more times. The gene calls are TRBV18 and TRBJ1-6, with no clear D. The CDR3 is 15 residues long. The germline V gene encodes CDR1 KGHSH and CDR2 LQKENI. Deletions cut 3 bases from V and 11 bases from J, with 17 bases between. CDR3 sequence: CASSPLYREETPLHF. For the CDR3, the DNA is TGTGCCAGCTCACCGCTCTATAGGGAGGAGACACCCCTCCACTTT.

This clonotype appeared many times. This chain uses TRBV30 with TRBJ1-1; 8 bases align to TRBD1. The trim removed 2 bases at V and 1 base at J, leaving 6 bases unmatched. The CDR3 length is 15 residues. Germline lookup yields CDR1 GTSNPN and CDR2 SVGIG (reference sequence). The CDR3 DNA is TGTGCCTGGAGTAATGCCGGGACAGGGAACACTGAAGCTTTCTTT. It specifies CAWSNAGTGNTEAFF.

This chain connects TRBV5-1 to TRBJ2-5; D may correspond to TRBD1 or TRBD2 (5 bases each). The CDR3 consists of 14 residues. Germline V gene lookup returns CDR1 SGHRS and CDR2 YFSETQ. Trimming removed 4 bases from V and 4 bases from J, with 14 bases in between. The CDR3 loop reads CASSEGTLLETQYF. The CDR3, as DNA: TGCGCCAGCAGCGAAGGGACCCTCCTAGAGACCCAGTACTTC.

The J gene is TRBJ1-2, the V gene TRBV6-5; 10 bases are shared with TRBD1. This CDR3 is 13 amino acids long. CDR1 is MNHEY, CDR2 SVGAGI, per germline. V was clipped by 7 bases and J by 8 bases; unmatched bases: 7. DNA of the CDR3: TGTGCCAGCACTTTCGACAGGGGGCGCGGCTACACCTTC. It translates to CASTFDRGRGYTF.

The chain combines TRBV6-2 or TRBV6-3 with TRBJ2-5; D unresolved. The ends were cut back, 0 bases at V and 7 bases at J, with 6 bases in the middle. Germline V gene data show CDR1 as MNHEY and CDR2 as SVGEGT. The CDR3 is 12 residues long. In DNA form, the CDR3 reads TGTGCCAGCAGTTACTCGAAGGGGACCCAGTACTTC. Its protein product is CASSYSKGTQYF.

This clonotype has ten or more counts. V gene TRBV2 combines with J gene TRBJ1-4; no reliable D call. The CDR3 totals 15 residues. Germline V gene lookup returns CDR1 SNHLY and CDR2 FYNNEI. V was cut by 6 bases and J by 3 bases, with 14 bases left in between. The CDR3 DNA sequence: TGTGCCAGCAGAATGGACGTTACATCTAATGAAAAACTGTTTTTT. Amino acid sequence: CASRMDVTSNEKLFF.